The 6 T cell receptor beta chains listed next were all sequenced from one sample in a study of blood T cell repertoires in COVID-19. Generated by immunoSEQ multiplex PCR, the TCRdb table keeps only in-frame clones and is missing some. The data show about 120,000 clones, around three quarters seen once. Sample: peripheral blood. Receptors were obtained from a woman of 80 years or more with acute or convalescent COVID-19.

V gene TRBV6-2 or TRBV6-3 combines with J gene TRBJ1-5, with 8 bases identical to TRBD1. Germline trimming cut 5 bases from V and 7 bases from J; bases unmatched to any gene: 7. CDR3 size: 14 residues. Germline lookup yields CDR1 MNHEY and CDR2 SVGEGT. The CDR3 spells CASSNGQGGQPQHF. Written as DNA, the CDR3 is TGTGCCAGCAGTAACGGACAGGGCGGGCAGCCCCAGCATTTT.

The rearrangement joins TRBV10-3 to TRBJ2-1; 10 nucleotides match TRBD2. The CDR3 is made up of 16 amino acids. Trimming took 4 bases from V and 8 from J; bases not matched to a gene: 11. Looked up from germline, CDR1 is ENHRY and CDR2 is SYGVKD. This chain's CDR3 is CAISVGAGGPGDEQFF. In nucleotides, the CDR3 is TGTGCCATCAGTGTGGGAGCGGGGGGGCCGGGGGATGAGCAGTTCTTC.

This clone has a single count. The chain uses TRBV5-4 and TRBJ1-2; D may be TRBD1 (5 bases). Germline CDR1 is SGHNT and CDR2 is YYREEE (reference sequence). The V end lost 5 bases, the J end lost 4 bases, and 15 bases lay between the germline ends. The CDR3 runs 14 residues. The chain's CDR3 is CASSTRGGSYGYTF. CDR3 in DNA: TGTGCCAGCAGTACGCGGGGGGGAAGCTATGGCTACACCTTC.

V gene TRBV2 combines with J gene TRBJ2-2; 7 nucleotides line up with TRBD1. Germline loops: CDR1 SNHLY, CDR2 FYNNEI. With V trimmed by 2 bases and J by 8 bases, 8 bases remained unmatched. The length of the CDR3 is 15 residues. The chain's CDR3 is CASSELPGGLGELFF. The CDR3 nucleotides read TGTGCCAGCAGTGAATTGCCAGGGGGTCTAGGGGAGCTGTTTTTT.

The rearrangement joins TRBV7-3 to TRBJ2-2, with 8 bases aligning to TRBD1. The ends lost 5 bases at V and 6 bases at J; junction bases unmatched: 2. The CDR3 runs 13 residues. Per the germline V gene, CDR1 is SGHTA and CDR2 is FQGTGA. DNA for the CDR3: TGTGCCAGCAGCCCACAGGGGGCCGGGGAGCTGTTTTTT. It yields the protein CASSPQGAGELFF.

V and J are TRBV6-5 and TRBJ2-5; 8 positions match TRBD2. The V gene end was trimmed by 7 bases and the J gene end by 2 bases; junction bases not matched to a gene: 9. Germline lookup yields CDR1 MNHEY and CDR2 SVGAGI. The CDR3 runs 15 residues. In DNA form, the CDR3 reads TGTGCCAGCAAACGGGGGGGGTTCGCTCAAGAGACCCAGTACTTC. Translation gives CASKRGGFAQETQYF.